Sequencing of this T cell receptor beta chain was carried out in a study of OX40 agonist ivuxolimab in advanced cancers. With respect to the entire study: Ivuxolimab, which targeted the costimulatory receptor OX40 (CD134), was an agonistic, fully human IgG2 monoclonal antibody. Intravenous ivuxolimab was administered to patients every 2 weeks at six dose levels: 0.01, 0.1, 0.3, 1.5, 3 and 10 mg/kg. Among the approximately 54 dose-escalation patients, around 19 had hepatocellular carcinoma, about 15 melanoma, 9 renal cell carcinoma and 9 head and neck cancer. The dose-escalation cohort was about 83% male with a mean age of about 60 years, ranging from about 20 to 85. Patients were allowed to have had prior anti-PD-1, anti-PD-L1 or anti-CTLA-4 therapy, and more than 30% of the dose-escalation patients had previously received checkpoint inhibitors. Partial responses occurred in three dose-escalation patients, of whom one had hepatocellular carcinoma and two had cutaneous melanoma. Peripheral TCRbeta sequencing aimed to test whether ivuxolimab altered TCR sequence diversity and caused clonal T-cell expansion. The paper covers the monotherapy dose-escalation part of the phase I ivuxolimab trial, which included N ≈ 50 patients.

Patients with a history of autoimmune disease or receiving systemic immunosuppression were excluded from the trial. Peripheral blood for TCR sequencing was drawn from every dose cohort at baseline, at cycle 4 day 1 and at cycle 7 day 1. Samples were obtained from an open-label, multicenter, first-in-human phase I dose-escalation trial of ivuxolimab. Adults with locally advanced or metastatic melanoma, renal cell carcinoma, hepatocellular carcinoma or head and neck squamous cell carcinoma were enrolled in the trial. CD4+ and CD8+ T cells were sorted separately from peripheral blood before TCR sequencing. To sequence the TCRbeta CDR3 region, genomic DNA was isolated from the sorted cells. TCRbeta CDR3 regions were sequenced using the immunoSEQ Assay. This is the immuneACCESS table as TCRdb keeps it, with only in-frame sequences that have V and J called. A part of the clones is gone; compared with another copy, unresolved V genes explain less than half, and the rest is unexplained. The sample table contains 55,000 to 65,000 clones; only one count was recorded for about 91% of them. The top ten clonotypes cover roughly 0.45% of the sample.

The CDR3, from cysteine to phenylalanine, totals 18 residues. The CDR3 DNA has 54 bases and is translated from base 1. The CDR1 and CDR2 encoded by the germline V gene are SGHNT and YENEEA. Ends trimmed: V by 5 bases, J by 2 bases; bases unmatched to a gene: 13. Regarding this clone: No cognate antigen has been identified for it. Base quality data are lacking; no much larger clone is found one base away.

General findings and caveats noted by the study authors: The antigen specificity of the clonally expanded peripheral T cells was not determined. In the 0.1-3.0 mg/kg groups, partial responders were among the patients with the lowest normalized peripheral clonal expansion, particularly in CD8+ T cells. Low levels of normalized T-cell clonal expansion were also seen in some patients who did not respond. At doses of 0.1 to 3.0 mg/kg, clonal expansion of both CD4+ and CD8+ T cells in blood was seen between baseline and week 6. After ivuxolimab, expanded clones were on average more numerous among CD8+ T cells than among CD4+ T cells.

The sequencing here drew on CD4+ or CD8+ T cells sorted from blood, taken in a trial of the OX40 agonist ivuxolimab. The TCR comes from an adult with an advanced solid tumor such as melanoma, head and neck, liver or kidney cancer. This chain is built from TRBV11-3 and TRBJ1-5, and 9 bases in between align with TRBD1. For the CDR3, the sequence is CASSRGQGRGRGNQPQHF. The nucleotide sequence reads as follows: TGTGCCAGCAGCCGCGGACAGGGGAGAGGGAGGGGCAATCAGCCCCAGCATTTT.